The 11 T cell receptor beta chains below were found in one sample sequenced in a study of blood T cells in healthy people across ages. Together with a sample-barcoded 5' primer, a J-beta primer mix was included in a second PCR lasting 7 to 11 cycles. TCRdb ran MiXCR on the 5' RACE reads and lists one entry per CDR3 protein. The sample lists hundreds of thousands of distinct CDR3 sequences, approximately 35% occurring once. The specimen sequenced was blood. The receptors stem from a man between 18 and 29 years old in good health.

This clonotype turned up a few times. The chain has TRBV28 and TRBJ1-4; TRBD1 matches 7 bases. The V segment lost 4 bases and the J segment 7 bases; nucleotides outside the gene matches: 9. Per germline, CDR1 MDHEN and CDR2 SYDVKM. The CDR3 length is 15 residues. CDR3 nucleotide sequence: TGTGCCAGCAGTTGGGAACAGGGGTCGGGTGAAAAACTGTTTTTT. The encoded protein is CASSWEQGSGEKLFF. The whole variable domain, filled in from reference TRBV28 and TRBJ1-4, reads DVKVTQSSRYLVKRTGEKVFLECVQDMDHENMFWYRQDPGLGLRLIYFSYDVKMKEKGDIPEGYSVSREKKERFSLILESASTNQTSMYLCASSWEQGSGEKLFFGSGTQLSVL.

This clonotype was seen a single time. The CDR3 DNA follows: TGTGCCAGCAGCTTATCTGGGACAGGGATGTGCGAGCAGTACTTC. Translated: CASSLSGTGMCEQYF. This chain links TRBV7-8 with TRBJ2-5; 9 nucleotides match TRBD1. Matching the DNA end better, TRBJ2-7 makes the J call doubtful. The CDR3 contains 15 residues. CDR1 SGHVS and CDR2 FQNEAQ come from the germline V gene.

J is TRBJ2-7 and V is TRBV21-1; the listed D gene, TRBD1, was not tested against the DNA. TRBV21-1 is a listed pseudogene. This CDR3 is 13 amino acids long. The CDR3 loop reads CASSIRDSYEQYF. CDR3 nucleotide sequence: TGTGCCAGCAGCATCCGGGACAGCTACGAGCAGTACTTC.

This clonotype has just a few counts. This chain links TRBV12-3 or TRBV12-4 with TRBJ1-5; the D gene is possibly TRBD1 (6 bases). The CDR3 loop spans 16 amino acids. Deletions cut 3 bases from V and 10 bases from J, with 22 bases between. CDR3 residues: CASSFLGLHSTGPQHF. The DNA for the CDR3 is TGTGCCAGCAGTTTCCTCGGTCTACATTCGACAGGACCCCAGCATTTT.

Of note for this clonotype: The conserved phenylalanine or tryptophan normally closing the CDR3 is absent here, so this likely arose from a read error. The CDR3 nucleotides are TGTGCCAGCAGCTTGCAGGGGAGTGAGCAGTACCTC. Its translation: CASSLQGSEQYL. V usage is TRBV7-9 and J usage is TRBJ2-7, with a weak D call TRBD1 (6 bases). The V end was cut by 3 bases, the J end by 7 bases, with 10 bases between. Per germline, CDR1 SEHNR and CDR2 FQNEAQ (reference sequence). CDR3 size: 12 residues.

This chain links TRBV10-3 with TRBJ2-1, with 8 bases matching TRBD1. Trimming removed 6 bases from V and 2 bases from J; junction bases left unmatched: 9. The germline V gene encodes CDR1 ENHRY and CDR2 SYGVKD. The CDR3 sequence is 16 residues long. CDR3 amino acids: CAIREPGTGTYNEQFF. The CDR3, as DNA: TGTGCCATCAGAGAACCCGGGACAGGAACCTACAATGAGCAGTTCTTC.

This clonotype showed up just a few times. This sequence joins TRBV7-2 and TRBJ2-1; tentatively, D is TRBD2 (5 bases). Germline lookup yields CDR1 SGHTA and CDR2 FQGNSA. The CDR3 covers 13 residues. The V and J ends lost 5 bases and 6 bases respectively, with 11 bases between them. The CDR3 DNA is TGTGCCAGCAGCGCCAATCGGGGCAATGAGCAGTTCTTC. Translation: CASSANRGNEQFF.

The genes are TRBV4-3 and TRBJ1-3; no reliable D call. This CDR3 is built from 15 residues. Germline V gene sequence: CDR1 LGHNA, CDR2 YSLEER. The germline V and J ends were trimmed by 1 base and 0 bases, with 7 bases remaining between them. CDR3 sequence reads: CASSQARASGNTIYF. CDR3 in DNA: TGCGCCAGCAGCCAAGCTAGGGCCTCTGGAAACACCATATATTTT.

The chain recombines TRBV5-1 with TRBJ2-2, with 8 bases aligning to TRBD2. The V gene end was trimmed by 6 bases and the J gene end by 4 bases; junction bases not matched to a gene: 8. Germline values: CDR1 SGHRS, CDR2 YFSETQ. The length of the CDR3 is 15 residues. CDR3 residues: CASTPGLETTGELFF. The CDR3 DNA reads TGCGCCAGCACGCCGGGACTAGAGACCACCGGGGAGCTGTTTTTT.

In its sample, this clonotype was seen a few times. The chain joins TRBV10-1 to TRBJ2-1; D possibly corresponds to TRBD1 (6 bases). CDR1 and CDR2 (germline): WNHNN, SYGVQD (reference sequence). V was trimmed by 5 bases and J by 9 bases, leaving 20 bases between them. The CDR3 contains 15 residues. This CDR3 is CASSPDRSLFREQFF. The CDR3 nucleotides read TGCGCCAGCAGTCCAGACAGGAGCCTTTTCCGTGAGCAGTTCTTC.

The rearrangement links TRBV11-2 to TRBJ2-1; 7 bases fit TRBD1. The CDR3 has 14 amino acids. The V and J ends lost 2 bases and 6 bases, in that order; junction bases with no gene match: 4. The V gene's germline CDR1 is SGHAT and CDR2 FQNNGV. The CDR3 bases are TGTGCCAGCAGCTTACAACAGGGGTCCAATGAGCAGTTCTTC. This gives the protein CASSLQQGSNEQFF. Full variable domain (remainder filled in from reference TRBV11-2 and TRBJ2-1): EAGVAQSPRYKIIEKRQSVAFWCNPISGHATLYWYQQILGQGPKLLIQFQNNGVVDDSQLPKDRFSAERLKGVDSTLKIQPAKLEDSAVYLCASSLQQGSNEQFFGPGTRLTVL.